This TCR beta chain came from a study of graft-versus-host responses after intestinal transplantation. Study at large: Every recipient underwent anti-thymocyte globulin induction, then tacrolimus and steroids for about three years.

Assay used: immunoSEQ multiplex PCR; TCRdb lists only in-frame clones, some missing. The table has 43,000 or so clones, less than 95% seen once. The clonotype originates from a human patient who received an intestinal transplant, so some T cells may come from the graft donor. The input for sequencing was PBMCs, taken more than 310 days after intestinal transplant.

In DNA, the CDR3 is TGCGCCAGCAGCTTGGCCGCAGCGGGCCTCGGGGATGAGCAGTTCTTC. Translated, it gives CASSLAAAGLGDEQFF. This rearrangement joins TRBV5-1 to TRBJ2-1; a weak D match, TRBD2 (6 bases). This CDR3 is built from 16 residues. V was cut by 0 bases and J by 8 bases, with 18 bases left in between. CDR1 is SGHRS, CDR2 YFSETQ, per germline.